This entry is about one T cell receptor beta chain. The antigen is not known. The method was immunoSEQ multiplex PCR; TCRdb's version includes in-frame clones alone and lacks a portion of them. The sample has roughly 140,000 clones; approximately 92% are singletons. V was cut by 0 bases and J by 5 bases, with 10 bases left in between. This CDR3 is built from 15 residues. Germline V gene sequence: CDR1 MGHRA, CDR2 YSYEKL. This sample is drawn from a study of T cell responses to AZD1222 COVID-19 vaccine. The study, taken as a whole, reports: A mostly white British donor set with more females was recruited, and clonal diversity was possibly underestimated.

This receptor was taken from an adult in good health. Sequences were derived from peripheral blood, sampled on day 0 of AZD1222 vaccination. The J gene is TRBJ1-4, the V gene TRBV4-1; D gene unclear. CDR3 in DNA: TGCGCCAGCAGCCAAGAATCGAAAGGGAATGAAAAACTGTTTTTT. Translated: CASSQESKGNEKLFF.